This T cell receptor beta chain comes out of a study of T cell responses to AZD1222 COVID-19 vaccine. General study results and limits: Vaccination with two AZD1222 doses was followed by a rise in Spike-specific TCR breadth and depth.

In the case of this clone: Its antigen remains unidentified.

The method was immunoSEQ multiplex PCR; TCRdb's version includes in-frame clones alone and lacks a portion of them. The sample lists 99,000 or so clones, approximately 90% occurring once. V shed 5 bases and J shed 0 bases, with 17 bases lying between them. The length of the CDR3 is 17 residues. CDR1 and CDR2 from the germline V gene are SGHVS and FNYEAQ. The source is an adult in good health. Sequenced here: peripheral blood, sampled on day 0 of AZD1222 vaccination. The chain has TRBV7-6 and TRBJ2-1; the D gene is possibly TRBD1 (5 bases). The CDR3 DNA follows: TGTGCCAGCAGCCGGATTAGTGGGGCAAGCTCCTACAATGAGCAGTTCTTC. As protein: CASSRISGASSYNEQFF.